Listed below are T cell receptor beta chains from one sample, sequenced in a study of blood T cell repertoires in COVID-19. Measured with immunoSEQ multiplex PCR; TCRdb has only the in-frame clones, and not every one. The repertoire includes around 250,000 clones, roughly 86% of them detected once, and more than 2% sits in the top ten. The source material was PBMCs or T cells enriched from blood (not recorded which). The receptors stem from a woman aged 50 to 65 who had recovered from COVID-19. Each CDR3 is given with its conserved first and last residue. A D gene is named only where the DNA matches it firmly. The size field is filled for only some rows; it gives once, few, many or a size class.

CDR3,DNA,size,V,D,J
CAWSPGLINSPLHF,TGTGCCTGGAGTCCCGGACTGATAAATTCACCCCTCCACTTT,once,TRBV30,-,TRBJ1-6
CASSLSAGGFSYEQYF,TGTGCCAGCAGTTTATCGGCGGGGGGATTCTCCTACGAGCAGTACTTC,-,TRBV27,TRBD2,TRBJ2-7
CASTIKAWPWSYGYTF,TGTGCCAGCACCATAAAGGCATGGCCTTGGAGCTATGGCTACACCTTC,many,TRBV5-6,-,TRBJ1-2
CASRISTGMRDEQFF,TGTGCCAGCAGGATATCGACAGGGATGAGGGATGAGCAGTTCTTC,-,TRBV27,TRBD1,TRBJ2-1
CASSAGQTHEFF,TGTGCCAGCAGTGCGGGACAAACCCATGAGTTCTTC,-,TRBV2,-,TRBJ2-1
CASSWGANTGELFF,TGTGCCAGCAGCTGGGGGGCGAACACCGGGGAGCTGTTTTTT,-,TRBV7-3,-,TRBJ2-2
CASSPGTGSMNTEAFF,TGCGCCAGCAGCCCAGGGACAGGGTCGATGAACACTGAAGCTTTCTTT,few,TRBV4-3,TRBD1,TRBJ1-1
CASSYGGGYTF,TGTGCCAGCAGTTATGGAGGAGGCTACACCTTC,few,TRBV6-2/TRBV6-3,-,TRBJ1-2
CASSPQTGHNSPLHF,TGTGCCAGCAGTCCTCAGACAGGACATAATTCACCCCTCCACTTT,-,TRBV28,-,TRBJ1-6
CASRLVAGSGGNTIYF,TGCGCCAGCAGGTTGGTCGCCGGGAGCGGAGGAAACACCATATATTTT,-,TRBV5-1,-,TRBJ1-3
CASSVGSLTYEQYF,TGTGCCAGCAGCGTAGGTTCTCTAACCTACGAGCAGTACTTC,once,TRBV9,-,TRBJ2-7
CASSNLDRGFLSPLHF,TGTGCCAGCAGTAACTTGGACAGGGGGTTTTTATCACCCCTCCACTTT,-,TRBV28,TRBD1,TRBJ1-6